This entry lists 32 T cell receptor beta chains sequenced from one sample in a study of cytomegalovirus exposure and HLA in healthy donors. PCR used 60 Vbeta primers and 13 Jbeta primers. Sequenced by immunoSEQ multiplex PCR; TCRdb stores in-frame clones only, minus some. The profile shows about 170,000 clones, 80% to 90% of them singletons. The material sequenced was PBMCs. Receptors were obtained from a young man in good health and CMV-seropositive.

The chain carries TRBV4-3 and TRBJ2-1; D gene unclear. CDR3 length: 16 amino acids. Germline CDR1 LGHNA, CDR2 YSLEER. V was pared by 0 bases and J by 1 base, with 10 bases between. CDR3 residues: CASSQDFEASYNEQFF. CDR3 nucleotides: TGCGCCAGCAGCCAAGATTTCGAGGCATCCTACAATGAGCAGTTCTTC.

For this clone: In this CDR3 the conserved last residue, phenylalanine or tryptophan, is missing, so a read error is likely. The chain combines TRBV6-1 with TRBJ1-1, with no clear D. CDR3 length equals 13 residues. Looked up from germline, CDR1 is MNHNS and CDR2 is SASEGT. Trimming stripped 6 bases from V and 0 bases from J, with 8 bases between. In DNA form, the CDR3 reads TGTGCCAGCAGCGACTTTATGAACACTGAAGCTTTCCTT. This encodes CASSDFMNTEAFL.

The CDR3: CASSEDRGRNGYTF. Here the CDR3 DNA reads TGTGCCAGCAGTGAAGACAGGGGGCGGAATGGCTACACCTTC. The chain uses TRBV6-1 and TRBJ1-2; 9 nucleotides line up with TRBD1. V trimming: 1 base; J trimming: 6 bases; junction bases outside the gene matches: 3. This CDR3 has 14 residues. Germline CDR1 is MNHNS and CDR2 is SASEGT.

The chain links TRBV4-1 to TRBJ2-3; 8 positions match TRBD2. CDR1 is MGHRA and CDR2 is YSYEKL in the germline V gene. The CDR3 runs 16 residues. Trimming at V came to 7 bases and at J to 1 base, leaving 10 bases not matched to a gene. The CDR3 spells CASTSSGGFGTDTQYF. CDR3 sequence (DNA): TGCGCCAGCACTTCATCGGGGGGGTTTGGCACAGATACGCAGTATTTT.

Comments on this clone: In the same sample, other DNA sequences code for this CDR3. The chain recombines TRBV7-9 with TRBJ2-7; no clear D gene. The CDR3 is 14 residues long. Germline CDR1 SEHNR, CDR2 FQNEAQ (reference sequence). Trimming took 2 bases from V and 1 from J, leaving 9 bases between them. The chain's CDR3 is CASSLRSLSYEQYF. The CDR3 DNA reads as TGTGCCAGCAGCTTACGGAGCCTTTCCTACGAGCAGTACTTC.

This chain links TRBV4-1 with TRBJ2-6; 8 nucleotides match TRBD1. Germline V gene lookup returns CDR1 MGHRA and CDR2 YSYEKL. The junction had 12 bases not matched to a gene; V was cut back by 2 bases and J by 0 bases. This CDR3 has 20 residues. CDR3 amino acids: CASSQRRTGILNSGANVLTF. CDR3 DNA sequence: TGCGCCAGCAGCCAACGTAGGACAGGGATTCTCAACTCTGGGGCCAACGTCCTGACTTTC.

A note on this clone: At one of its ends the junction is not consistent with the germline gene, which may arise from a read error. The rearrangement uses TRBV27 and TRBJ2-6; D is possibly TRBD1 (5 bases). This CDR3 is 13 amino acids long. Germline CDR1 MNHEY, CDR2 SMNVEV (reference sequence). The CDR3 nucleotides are TGTGCCAGCGCCCTCTCTGGGGCCAACGGCCTGACTTTC. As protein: CASALSGANGLTF.

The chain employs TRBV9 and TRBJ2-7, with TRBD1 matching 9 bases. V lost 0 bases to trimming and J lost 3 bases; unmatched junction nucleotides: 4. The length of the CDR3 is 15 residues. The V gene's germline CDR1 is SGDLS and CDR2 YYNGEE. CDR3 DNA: TGTGCCAGCAGCGTAGGCGGGACAGGGAACTACGAGCAGTACTTC. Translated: CASSVGGTGNYEQYF.

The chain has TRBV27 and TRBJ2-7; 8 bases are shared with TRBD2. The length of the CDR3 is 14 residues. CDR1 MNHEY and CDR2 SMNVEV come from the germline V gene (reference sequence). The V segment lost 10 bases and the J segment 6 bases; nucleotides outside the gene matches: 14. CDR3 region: CATQSGGGFSEQYF. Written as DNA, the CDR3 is TGTGCCACCCAAAGCGGCGGGGGGTTCTCCGAGCAGTACTTC.

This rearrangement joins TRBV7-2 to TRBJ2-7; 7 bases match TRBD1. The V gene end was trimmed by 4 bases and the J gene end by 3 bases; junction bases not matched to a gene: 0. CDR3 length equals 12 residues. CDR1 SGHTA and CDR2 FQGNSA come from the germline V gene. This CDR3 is CASSWDSYEQYF. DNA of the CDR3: TGTGCCAGCAGCTGGGACAGCTACGAGCAGTACTTC. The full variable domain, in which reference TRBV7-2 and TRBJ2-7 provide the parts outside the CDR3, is GAGVSQSPSNKVTEKGKDVELRCDPISGHTALYWYRQSLGQGLEFLIYFQGNSAPDKSGLPSDRFSAERTGGSVSTLTIQRTQQEDSAVYLCASSWDSYEQYFGPGTRLTVT.

CDR3 DNA: TGTGCCAGCAGCCGCCCGGGGGGGACGAACACCGGGGAGCTGTTTTTT. It encodes CASSRPGGTNTGELFF. This chain joins TRBV7-6 and TRBJ2-2; 8 bases are shared with TRBD2. Germline V gene data show CDR1 as SGHVS and CDR2 as FNYEAQ. Losses at the gene ends were 5 bases for V and 0 bases for J; bases not matched to a gene: 5. This CDR3 is 16 amino acids long.

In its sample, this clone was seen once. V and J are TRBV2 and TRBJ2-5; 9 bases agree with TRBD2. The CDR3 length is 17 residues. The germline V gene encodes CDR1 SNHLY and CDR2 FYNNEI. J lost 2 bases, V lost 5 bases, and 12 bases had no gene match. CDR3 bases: TGTGCCAGCAGTTTAGCGGGGGCCCTACTAGGACAAGAGACCCAGTACTTC. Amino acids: CASSLAGALLGQETQYF.

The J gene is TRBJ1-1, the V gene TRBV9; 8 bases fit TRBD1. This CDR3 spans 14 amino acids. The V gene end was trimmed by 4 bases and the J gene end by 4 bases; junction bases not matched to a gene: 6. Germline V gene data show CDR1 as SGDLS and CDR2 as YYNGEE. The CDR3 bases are TGTGCCAGCAGCTTGACAGGGGCAGGCACTGAAGCTTTCTTT. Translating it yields CASSLTGAGTEAFF.

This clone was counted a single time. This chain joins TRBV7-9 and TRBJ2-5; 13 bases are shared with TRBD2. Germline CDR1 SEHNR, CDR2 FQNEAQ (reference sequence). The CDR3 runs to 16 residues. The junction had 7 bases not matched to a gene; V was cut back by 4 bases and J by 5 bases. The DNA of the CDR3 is TGTGCCAGCAGCTCAAGGACTAGCGGGGGAGGGGAGACCCAGTACTTC. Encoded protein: CASSSRTSGGGETQYF.

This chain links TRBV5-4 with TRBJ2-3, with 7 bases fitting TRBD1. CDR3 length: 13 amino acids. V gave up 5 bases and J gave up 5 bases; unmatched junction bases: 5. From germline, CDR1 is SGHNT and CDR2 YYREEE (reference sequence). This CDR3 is CASRSTGLDTQYF. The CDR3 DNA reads TGTGCCAGCAGGTCGACAGGGTTAGATACGCAGTATTTT. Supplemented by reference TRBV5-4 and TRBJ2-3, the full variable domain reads ETGVTQSPTHLIKTRGQQVTLRCSSQSGHNTVSWYQQALGQGPQFIFQYYREEENGRGNFPPRFSGLQFPNYSSELNVNALELDDSALYLCASRSTGLDTQYFGPGTRLTVL.

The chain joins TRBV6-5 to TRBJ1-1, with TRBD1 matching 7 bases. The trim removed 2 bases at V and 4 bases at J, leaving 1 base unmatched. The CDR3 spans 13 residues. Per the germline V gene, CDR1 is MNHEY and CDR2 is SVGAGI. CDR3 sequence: CASSYNRGTEAFF. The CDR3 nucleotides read TGTGCCAGCAGTTACAACAGGGGCACTGAAGCTTTCTTT.

The CDR3 DNA follows: TGTGCCAGTAGTACACACGAAGGGAGAAATGAGCAGTTCTTC. Translation gives CASSTHEGRNEQFF. V and J are TRBV19 and TRBJ2-1, with D tentatively TRBD2 (5 bases). Germline CDR1 reads LNHDA; CDR2 reads SQIVND (reference sequence). The CDR3 extends over 14 amino acids. V lost 4 bases, J lost 7 bases, and 14 bases lay in between.

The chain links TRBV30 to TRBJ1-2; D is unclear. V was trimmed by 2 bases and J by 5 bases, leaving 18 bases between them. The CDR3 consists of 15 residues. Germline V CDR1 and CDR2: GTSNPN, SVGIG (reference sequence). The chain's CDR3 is CAWSLRSAGGYGYTF. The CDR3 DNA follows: TGTGCCTGGAGTCTAAGGTCAGCTGGAGGGTATGGCTACACCTTC.

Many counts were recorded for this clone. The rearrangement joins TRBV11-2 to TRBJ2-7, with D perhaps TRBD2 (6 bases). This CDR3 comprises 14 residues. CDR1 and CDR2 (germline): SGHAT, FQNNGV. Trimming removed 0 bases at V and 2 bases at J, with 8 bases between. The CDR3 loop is CASSLDSGAYEQYF. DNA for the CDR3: TGTGCCAGCAGCTTAGATTCGGGGGCCTACGAGCAGTACTTC.

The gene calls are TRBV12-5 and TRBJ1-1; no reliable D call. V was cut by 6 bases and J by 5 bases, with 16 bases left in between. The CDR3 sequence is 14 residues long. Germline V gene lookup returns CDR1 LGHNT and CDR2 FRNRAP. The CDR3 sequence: CASGLSSSRTEAFF. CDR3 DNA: TGTGCTAGTGGCCTCAGTTCAAGCAGGACTGAAGCTTTCTTT.

The CDR3 region has the DNA TGTGCCAGCAGCTTCGGGACTAGCTCCTACGAGCAGTACTTC. Translation: CASSFGTSSYEQYF. The chain uses TRBV7-2 and TRBJ2-7; 8 nucleotides agree with TRBD2. V was pared by 3 bases and J by 0 bases, with 1 base of the junction left unmatched. Germline V CDR1 and CDR2: SGHTA, FQGNSA. CDR3 size: 14 residues.

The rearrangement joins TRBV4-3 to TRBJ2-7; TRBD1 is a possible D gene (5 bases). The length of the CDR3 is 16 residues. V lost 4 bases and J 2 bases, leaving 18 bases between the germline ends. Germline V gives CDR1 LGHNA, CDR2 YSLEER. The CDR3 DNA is TGCGCCAGCAGCCTTTTCCCCGGGCAGGGTGCCTACGAGCAGTACTTC. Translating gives CASSLFPGQGAYEQYF.

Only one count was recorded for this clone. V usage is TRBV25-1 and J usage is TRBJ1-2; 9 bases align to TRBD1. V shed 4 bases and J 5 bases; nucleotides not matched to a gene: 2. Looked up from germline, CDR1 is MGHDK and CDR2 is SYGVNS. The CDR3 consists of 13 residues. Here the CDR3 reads CASSVTGGYGYTF. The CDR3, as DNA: TGTGCCAGCAGTGTGACAGGGGGGTATGGCTACACCTTC.

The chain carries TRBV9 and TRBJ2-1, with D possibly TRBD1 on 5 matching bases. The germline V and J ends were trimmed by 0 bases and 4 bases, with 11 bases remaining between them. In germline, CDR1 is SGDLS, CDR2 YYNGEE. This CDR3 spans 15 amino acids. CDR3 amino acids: CASSVAAGPYNEQFF. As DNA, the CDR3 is TGTGCCAGCAGCGTAGCAGCAGGGCCGTACAATGAGCAGTTCTTC.

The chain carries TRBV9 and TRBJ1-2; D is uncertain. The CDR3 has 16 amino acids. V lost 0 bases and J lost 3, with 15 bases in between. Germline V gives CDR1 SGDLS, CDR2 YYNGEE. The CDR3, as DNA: TGTGCCAGCAGCGTAGGTTCCCCAGGCATAGACTATGGCTACACCTTC. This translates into CASSVGSPGIDYGYTF.

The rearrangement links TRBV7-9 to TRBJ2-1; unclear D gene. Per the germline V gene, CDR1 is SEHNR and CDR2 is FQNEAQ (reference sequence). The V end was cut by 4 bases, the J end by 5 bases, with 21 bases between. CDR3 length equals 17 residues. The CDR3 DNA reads TGTGCCAGCAGCTCATCCCTCCTATGGGCCATCGACAATGAGCAGTTCTTC. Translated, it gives CASSSSLLWAIDNEQFF.

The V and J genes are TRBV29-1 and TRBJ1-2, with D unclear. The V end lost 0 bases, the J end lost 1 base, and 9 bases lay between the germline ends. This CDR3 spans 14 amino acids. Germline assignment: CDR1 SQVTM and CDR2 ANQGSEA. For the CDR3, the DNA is TGCAGCGTTGAAGATCAAAACAATAACTATGGCTACACCTTC. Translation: CSVEDQNNNYGYTF.

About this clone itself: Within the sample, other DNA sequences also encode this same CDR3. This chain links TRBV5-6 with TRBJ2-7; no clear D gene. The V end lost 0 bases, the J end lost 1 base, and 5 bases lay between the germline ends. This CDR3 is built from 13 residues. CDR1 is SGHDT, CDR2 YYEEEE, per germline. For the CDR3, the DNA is TGTGCCAGCAGCTTGGGGCAGTCCTACGAGCAGTACTTC. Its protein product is CASSLGQSYEQYF.

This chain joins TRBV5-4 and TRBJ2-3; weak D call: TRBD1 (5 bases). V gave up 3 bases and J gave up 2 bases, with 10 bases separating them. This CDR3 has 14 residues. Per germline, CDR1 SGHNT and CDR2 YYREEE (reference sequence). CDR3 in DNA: TGTGCCAGCAGCTCCAGGGCGGCCACAGATACGCAGTATTTT. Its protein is CASSSRAATDTQYF.

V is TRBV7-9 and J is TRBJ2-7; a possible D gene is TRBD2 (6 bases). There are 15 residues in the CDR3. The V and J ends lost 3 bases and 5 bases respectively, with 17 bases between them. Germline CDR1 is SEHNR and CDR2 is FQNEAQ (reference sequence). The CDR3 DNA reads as TGTGCCAGCAGCTTGACGGGACTCGGGCTCCACGAGCAGTACTTC. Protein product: CASSLTGLGLHEQYF.

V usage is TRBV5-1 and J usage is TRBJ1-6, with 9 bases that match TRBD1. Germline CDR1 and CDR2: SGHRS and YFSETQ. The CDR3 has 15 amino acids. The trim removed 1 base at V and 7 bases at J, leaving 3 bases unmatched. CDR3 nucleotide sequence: TGCGCCAGCAGCTTGCCCGGGACAGGGAATTCACCCCTCCACTTT. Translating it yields CASSLPGTGNSPLHF.

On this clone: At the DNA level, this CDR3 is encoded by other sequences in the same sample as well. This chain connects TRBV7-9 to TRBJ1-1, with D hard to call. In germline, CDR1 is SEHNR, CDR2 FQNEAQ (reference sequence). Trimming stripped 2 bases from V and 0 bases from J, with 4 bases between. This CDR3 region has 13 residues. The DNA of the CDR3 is TGTGCCAGCAGCTTATTAATGAACACTGAAGCTTTCTTT. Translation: CASSLLMNTEAFF.